The 21 T cell receptor beta chains below all came from one sample that was sequenced in a study of blood T cell repertoires in COVID-19. Using immunoSEQ multiplex PCR, the repertoire was profiled, and TCRdb retains in-frame clones only, with some absent. Altogether roughly 290,000 clones are present, over 75% being singletons, with the ten largest covering roughly 6.8%. The sample taken for sequencing was peripheral blood. The receptors shown here come from a woman between 25 and 40 years old with COVID-19, enrolled during active disease.

The gene calls are TRBV2 and TRBJ1-1; D perhaps matches TRBD1 (6 bases). The CDR3 is 15 amino acids. Germline CDR1 is SNHLY and CDR2 is FYNNEI. Trimming took 6 bases from V and 0 from J, leaving 14 bases between them. This chain's CDR3 is CASRRGTRLNTEAFF. In nucleotides, the CDR3 is TGTGCCAGCAGGAGGGGGACAAGATTGAACACTGAAGCTTTCTTT.

The gene calls are TRBV5-3 and TRBJ2-3, with D unclear. TRBV5-3 is an ORF for which the function is uncertain. The CDR3 contains 11 residues. V shed 1 base and J shed 8 bases, with 5 bases lying between them. This chain's CDR3 is CARSLWATQYF. CDR3 nucleotides: TGTGCCAGAAGCTTGTGGGCTACGCAGTATTTT.

The chain employs TRBV7-9 and TRBJ2-2; 8 nucleotides match TRBD2. Looked up from germline, CDR1 is SEHNR and CDR2 is FQNEAQ (reference sequence). V gave up 2 bases and J gave up 4 bases; unmatched junction bases: 3. CDR3 length: 15 amino acids. Written as DNA, the CDR3 is TGTGCCAGCAGCTTATCGGGACTAGTCACCGGGGAGCTGTTTTTT. Amino acids: CASSLSGLVTGELFF.

The rearrangement links TRBV30 to TRBJ2-2, with 8 bases that match TRBD2. The CDR3 has 18 residues. Germline values: CDR1 GTSNPN, CDR2 SVGIG (reference sequence). The J segment lost 4 bases and the V segment lost 4 bases, leaving 17 bases of the junction unmatched. CDR3 nucleotides: TGTGCCTGGAAGGGCTCTACGGGCGTGAGCGGGAGCACCGGGGAGCTGTTTTTT. Its translation: CAWKGSTGVSGSTGELFF.

The rearrangement links TRBV28 to TRBJ2-2, with 10 bases lining up with TRBD2. The ends lost 6 bases at V and 1 base at J; junction bases unmatched: 8. The CDR3 is 17 residues long. Looked up from germline, CDR1 is MDHEN and CDR2 is SYDVKM. Here the CDR3 DNA reads TGTGCCAGCAGCCCTACCCGGACTAGCGGGAACACCGGGGAGCTGTTTTTT. Translating gives CASSPTRTSGNTGELFF.

The CDR3 protein is CAWTRRGDEQYF. The DNA for the CDR3 is TGTGCCTGGACGCGGAGGGGAGACGAGCAGTACTTC. The chain is built from TRBV30 and TRBJ2-7, with D possibly TRBD2 on 6 matching bases. Per the germline V gene, CDR1 is GTSNPN and CDR2 is SVGIG (reference sequence). This CDR3 is 12 amino acids long. The V gene lost 4 bases and the J gene lost 5 bases, with 12 bases spanning the gap.

The chain uses TRBV6-1 and TRBJ1-2; TRBD1 matches at 7 bases. Germline V gene data show CDR1 as MNHNS and CDR2 as SASEGT. Trimming cost V 2 bases and J 3 bases; bases outside gene matches: 6. The CDR3 loop spans 15 amino acids. Here the CDR3 reads CASSESPGQYYGYTF. For the CDR3, the DNA is TGTGCCAGCAGTGAAAGCCCGGGACAGTACTATGGCTACACCTTC.

J is TRBJ2-3 and V is TRBV5-1; D might be TRBD1 (5 bases). The V gene lost 0 bases and the J gene lost 5 bases, with 10 bases spanning the gap. The V gene's germline CDR1 is SGHRS and CDR2 YFSETQ. CDR3 size: 14 residues. The CDR3 reads CASSLEAGLDTQYF. In DNA form, the CDR3 reads TGCGCCAGCAGCTTGGAAGCAGGGCTAGATACGCAGTATTTT.

As concerns this clone: Different DNA sequences within this sample yield the same CDR3. The chain recombines TRBV15 with TRBJ2-7; maybe TRBD2 (6 bases). Germline V CDR1 and CDR2: LNHNV, YYDKDF (reference sequence). The CDR3 has 13 residues. The V end lost 0 bases, the J end lost 6 bases, and 9 bases lay between the germline ends. The CDR3 loop is CATSRDLGGEQYF. Written as DNA, the CDR3 is TGTGCCACCAGCAGAGATCTGGGAGGCGAGCAGTACTTC.

The chain employs TRBV30 and TRBJ2-7; 11 bases line up with TRBD2. Germline assignment: CDR1 GTSNPN and CDR2 SVGIG (reference sequence). This CDR3 contains 14 residues. V trimming: 7 bases; J trimming: 6 bases; junction bases outside the gene matches: 11. The CDR3 protein is CAYTLAGEVIEQYF. For the CDR3, the DNA is TGTGCCTACACACTAGCGGGAGAAGTTATCGAGCAGTACTTC.

The V call is TRBV2, the J call TRBJ2-7; 7 bases are shared with TRBD1. This CDR3 has 14 amino acids. The trim removed 1 base at V and 0 bases at J, leaving 0 bases unmatched. The germline gives CDR1 SNHLY, CDR2 FYNNEI. The CDR3, as DNA: TGTGCCAGCAGTGAAGACAGGGGCTCCTACGAGCAGTACTTC. As protein: CASSEDRGSYEQYF.

This clone has just a few counts. The chain has TRBV29-1 and TRBJ1-3, with 8 bases lining up with TRBD1. The V and J ends lost 6 bases and 9 bases, in that order; junction bases with no gene match: 7. The V gene's germline CDR1 is SQVTM and CDR2 ANQGSEA. The CDR3 extends over 12 amino acids. The CDR3 spells CSVQGARGTIYF. In nucleotides, the CDR3 is TGCAGCGTGCAGGGGGCGCGTGGCACCATATATTTT.

The rearrangement uses TRBV29-1 and TRBJ2-7; TRBD2 matches at 15 bases. The length of the CDR3 is 14 residues. Germline V CDR1 and CDR2: SQVTM, ANQGSEA. Losses at the gene ends were 4 bases for V and 4 bases for J; bases not matched to a gene: 2. This CDR3 is CSVGTSGRGYEQYF. The CDR3 DNA reads as TGCAGCGTTGGGACTAGCGGGAGGGGGTACGAGCAGTACTTC.

This clone was recorded a few times. The V and J genes are TRBV7-6 and TRBJ2-7; 11 positions agree with TRBD2. CDR3 length: 15 residues. Trimming took 5 bases from V and 5 from J; bases not matched to a gene: 8. The germline V gene encodes CDR1 SGHVS and CDR2 FNYEAQ. Here the CDR3 DNA reads TGTGCCAGCAGCCTAACTAGCGGGAGCGGGCACGAGCAGTACTTC. Its translation: CASSLTSGSGHEQYF. Looking up the rest from reference TRBV7-6 and TRBJ2-7 gives the full variable domain: GAGVSQSPRYKVTKRGQDVALRCDPISGHVSLYWYRQALGQGPEFLTYFNYEAQQDKSGLPNDRFSAERPEGSISTLTIQRTEQRDSAMYRCASSLTSGSGHEQYFGPGTRLTVT.

The chain has TRBV9 and TRBJ1-5; weak D call: TRBD1 (5 bases). V lost 1 base and J 4 bases, leaving 6 bases between the germline ends. CDR1 is SGDLS, CDR2 YYNGEE, per germline. The CDR3 runs 13 residues. The DNA of the CDR3 is TGTGCCAGCAGCGTATCAGGGAATCAGCCCCAGCATTTT. Translated, it gives CASSVSGNQPQHF.

V is TRBV5-5 and J is TRBJ2-7; D remains unclear. Germline CDR1 SGHKS, CDR2 YYEKEE (reference sequence). Trimming removed 1 base from V and 0 bases from J, with 17 bases in between. CDR3 length equals 17 residues. Here the CDR3 DNA reads TGTGCCAGCAGCTTGCGAGTCGGTGCCCGGAGCTCCTACGAGCAGTACTTC. This gives the protein CASSLRVGARSSYEQYF.

The rearrangement links TRBV28 to TRBJ1-6; 10 bases map to TRBD1. The CDR3 spans 15 residues. Germline V gene data show CDR1 as MDHEN and CDR2 as SYDVKM. The junction had 6 bases not matched to a gene; V was cut back by 5 bases and J by 8 bases. The CDR3 coding sequence is TGTGCCAGCAGTCCCGGGACAGGGGTTTATTCACCCCTCCACTTT. Protein product: CASSPGTGVYSPLHF.

The chain is built from TRBV5-1 and TRBJ1-1; a possible D gene is TRBD1 (5 bases). Deletions cut 0 bases from V and 1 base from J, with 7 bases between. In germline, CDR1 is SGHRS, CDR2 YFSETQ. The CDR3 extends over 14 amino acids. CDR3 amino acids: CASSLAGQNTEAFF. The CDR3 DNA sequence: TGCGCCAGCAGCTTGGCCGGACAGAACACTGAAGCTTTCTTT.

The J gene is TRBJ2-5, the V gene TRBV5-6; D not resolved. Trimming pared 0 bases from V and 5 bases from J, leaving 8 bases between. The germline V gene has CDR1 SGHDT and CDR2 YYEEEE. The CDR3 length is 13 residues. CDR3 DNA: TGTGCCAGCAGCTTGGCCCAAGAGGAGACCCAGTACTTC. As protein: CASSLAQEETQYF.

The J gene is TRBJ1-5, the V gene TRBV28, with D maybe TRBD1 (5 bases). Trimming cost V 5 bases and J 7 bases, with 15 bases left between them. Germline V gene data show CDR1 as MDHEN and CDR2 as SYDVKM. There are 14 residues in the CDR3. The CDR3 sequence is CASSRGGTEQPQHF. The CDR3 nucleotides are TGTGCCAGCAGTCGCGGGGGGACGGAGCAGCCCCAGCATTTT.

The chain recombines TRBV7-8 with TRBJ1-5; the match to TRBD1 covers 9 bases. This CDR3 spans 15 amino acids. The V gene end was trimmed by 6 bases and the J gene end by 4 bases; junction bases not matched to a gene: 7. Germline V gives CDR1 SGHVS, CDR2 FQNEAQ. CDR3 in DNA: TGTGCCAGCAGATTGGACAGGGGTTCTAATCAGCCCCAGCATTTT. This encodes CASRLDRGSNQPQHF.